The clone carrying this T cell receptor (beta chain) was counted a single time. The target antigen is unknown. Sequencing used immunoSEQ multiplex PCR; TCRdb keeps in-frame clones, though not all of them. The data show 40,000 to 55,000 clones, around 90% seen once. The sample is drawn from a study of OX40 agonist ivuxolimab in advanced cancers. General study findings and limits: CD4+ and CD8+ blood T cells expanded clonally by week 6 at 0.1 to 3.0 mg/kg. Normalized expansion of T-cell clones was also low for some nonresponders.

This TCR came from an adult with an advanced solid tumor such as melanoma, head and neck, liver or kidney cancer. The sample in question was CD4+ or CD8+ T cells sorted from blood, obtained in a trial of the OX40 agonist ivuxolimab.

The CDR3 sequence is CASSMGVSRETQYF. The DNA for the CDR3 is TGCGCCAGCAGCATGGGGGTCTCACGAGAGACCCAGTACTTC. This sequence joins TRBV5-1 and TRBJ2-5; D tentatively fits TRBD1 or TRBD2 (5 bases each). Germline assignment: CDR1 SGHRS and CDR2 YFSETQ. Trimming cost V 4 bases and J 4 bases, with 14 bases left between them. This CDR3 spans 14 amino acids.